This TCR beta chain comes out of a study of blood T cell repertoires in COVID-19. The data were produced by immunoSEQ multiplex PCR, yet TCRdb's version contains in-frame clones alone and is incomplete. The top ten clones hold 10% to 13% of a sample with roughly 130,000 clones, 88% of them seen once. Germline CDR1 is SGDLS and CDR2 is YYNGEE. V lost 4 bases and J 4 bases, leaving 15 bases between the germline ends. This CDR3 is 15 amino acids long. The TCR comes from a man in his sixties with active or convalescent COVID-19. The chain recombines TRBV9 with TRBJ2-1; D not certain. Sequencing was done on a sample of peripheral blood. DNA for the CDR3: TGTGCCAGCAGCCCCTCCTTGGTCGAGTACAATGAGCAGTTCTTC. Its translation: CASSPSLVEYNEQFF.